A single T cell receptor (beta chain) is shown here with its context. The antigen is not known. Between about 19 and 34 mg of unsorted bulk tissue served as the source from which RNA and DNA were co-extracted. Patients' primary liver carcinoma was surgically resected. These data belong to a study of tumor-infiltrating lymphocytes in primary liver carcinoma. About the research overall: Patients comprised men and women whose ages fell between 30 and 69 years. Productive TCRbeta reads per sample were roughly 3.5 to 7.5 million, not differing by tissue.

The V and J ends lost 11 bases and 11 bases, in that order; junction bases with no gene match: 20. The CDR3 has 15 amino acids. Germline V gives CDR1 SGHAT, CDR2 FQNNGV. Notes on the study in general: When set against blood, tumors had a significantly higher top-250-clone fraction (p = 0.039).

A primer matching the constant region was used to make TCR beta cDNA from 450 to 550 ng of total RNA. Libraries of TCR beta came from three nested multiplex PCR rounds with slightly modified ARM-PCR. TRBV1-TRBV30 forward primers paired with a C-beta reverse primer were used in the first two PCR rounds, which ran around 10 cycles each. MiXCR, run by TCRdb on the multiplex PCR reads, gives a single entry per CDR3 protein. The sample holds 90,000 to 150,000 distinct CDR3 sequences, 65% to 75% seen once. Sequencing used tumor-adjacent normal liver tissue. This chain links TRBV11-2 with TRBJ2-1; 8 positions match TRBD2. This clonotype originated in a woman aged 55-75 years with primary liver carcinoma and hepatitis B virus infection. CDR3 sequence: CAYSTPGLVELKQFF. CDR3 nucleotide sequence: TGTGCCTACAGCACCCCGGGACTAGTGGAATTAAAGCAGTTCTTC.